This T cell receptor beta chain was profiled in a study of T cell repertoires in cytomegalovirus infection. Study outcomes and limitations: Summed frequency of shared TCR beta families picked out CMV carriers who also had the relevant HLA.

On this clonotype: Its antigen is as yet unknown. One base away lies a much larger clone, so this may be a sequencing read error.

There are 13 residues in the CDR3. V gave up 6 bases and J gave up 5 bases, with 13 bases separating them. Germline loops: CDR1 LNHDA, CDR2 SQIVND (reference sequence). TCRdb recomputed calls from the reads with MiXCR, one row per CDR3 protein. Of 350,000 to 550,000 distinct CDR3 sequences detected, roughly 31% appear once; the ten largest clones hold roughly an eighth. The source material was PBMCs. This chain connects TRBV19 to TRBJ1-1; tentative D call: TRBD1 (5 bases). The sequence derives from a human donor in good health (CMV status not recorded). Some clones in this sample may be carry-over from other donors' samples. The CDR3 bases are TGTGCCAGTAGGGAGGGCGGGGGAACTGAAGCTTTCTTT. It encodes CASREGGGTEAFF. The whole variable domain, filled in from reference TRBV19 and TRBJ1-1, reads DGGITQSPKYLFRKEGQNVTLSCEQNLNHDAMYWYRQDPGQGLRLIYYSQIVNDFQKGDIAEGYSVSREKKESFPLTVTSAQKNPTAFYLCASREGGGTEAFFGQGTRLTVV.